The sequence of this TCR beta chain was determined in a study of cytotoxic CD8 clonotypes in ibrutinib-treated CLL. Study in general: Response material was collected after a median 12 months of treatment, range 6 to 36. Productive templates per sample averaged approximately 240,000; productive rearrangements, 80,000 to 95,000.

A single count supports this clone. The assay was immunoSEQ multiplex PCR, and TCRdb's table has in-frame clones only and misses some. The sample has about 140,000 clones; roughly 90% are singletons. Germline loops: CDR1 MDHEN, CDR2 SYDVKM. Trimming removed 8 bases from V and 8 bases from J, with 9 bases in between. This CDR3 is built from 11 residues. V and J are TRBV28 and TRBJ1-4; possible D gene TRBD1, 5 bases. The sequenced sample was PBMCs, obtained after 12 months of ibrutinib treatment. This TCR was recovered from a human donor with chronic lymphocytic leukemia. CDR3: CASGGREKLFF. In DNA, the CDR3 is TGTGCCAGCGGGGGTCGGGAAAAACTGTTTTTT. The entire variable domain, with the rest obtained from reference TRBV28 and TRBJ1-4, is as follows: DVKVTQSSRYLVKRTGEKVFLECVQDMDHENMFWYRQDPGLGLRLIYFSYDVKMKEKGDIPEGYSVSREKKERFSLILESASTNQTSMYLCASGGREKLFFGSGTQLSVL.